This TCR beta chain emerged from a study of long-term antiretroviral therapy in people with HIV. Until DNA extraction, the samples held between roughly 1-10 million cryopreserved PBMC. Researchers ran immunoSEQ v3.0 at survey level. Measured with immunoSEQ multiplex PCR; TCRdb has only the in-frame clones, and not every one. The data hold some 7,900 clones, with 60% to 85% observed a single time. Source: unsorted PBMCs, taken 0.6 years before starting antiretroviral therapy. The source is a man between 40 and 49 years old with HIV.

The CDR3 bases are TGTGCCAGTACCCTGGTCCTGGGCCCCTACAATGAGCAGTTCTTC. It specifies CASTLVLGPYNEQFF. The genes are TRBV19 and TRBJ2-1; D is unresolved. V lost 7 bases to trimming and J lost 2 bases, with 15 bases between them. This CDR3 comprises 15 residues. Germline V gene sequence: CDR1 LNHDA, CDR2 SQIVND (reference sequence).